This T cell receptor beta chain is drawn from a study of T cell responses to AZD1222 COVID-19 vaccine. Measured with immunoSEQ multiplex PCR; TCRdb has only the in-frame clones, and not every one. The data contain around 130,000 clones, 90% to 95% of them singletons. Overall study findings and caveats: Spike-wide vaccine-associated CD4 TCRs dominated at 160-218 and 743-854. Elevations in Spike-specific TCR breadth and depth followed administration of two AZD1222 doses. After the peak T cell response, and only then, were repertoires sampled. There were mostly white British donors and more females than males, and clonal diversity was possibly underestimated.

Comment on this clone: Antigen unknown.

The ends lost 3 bases at V and 2 bases at J; junction bases unmatched: 3. Germline CDR1 SGDLS, CDR2 YYNGEE. The CDR3 is made up of 14 amino acids. The J gene is TRBJ2-7, the V gene TRBV9, with 9 positions matching TRBD1. Sequenced here: peripheral blood, sampled on day 0 of AZD1222 vaccination. This TCR was recovered from an adult in good health. CDR3 bases: TGTGCCAGCAGCGGGACAGGGGCCCCCTACGAGCAGTACTTC. It specifies CASSGTGAPYEQYF.